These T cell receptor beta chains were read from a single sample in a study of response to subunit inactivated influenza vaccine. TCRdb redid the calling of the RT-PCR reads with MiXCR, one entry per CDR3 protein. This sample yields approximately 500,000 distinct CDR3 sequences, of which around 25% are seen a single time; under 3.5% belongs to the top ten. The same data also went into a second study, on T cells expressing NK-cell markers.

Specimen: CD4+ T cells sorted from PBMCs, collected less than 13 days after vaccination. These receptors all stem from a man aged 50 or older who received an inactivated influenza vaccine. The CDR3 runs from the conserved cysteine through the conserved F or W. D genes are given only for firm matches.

CASSLSWDRKNIQYF 15 TRBV5-1 TRBD1
CASSRFGVSYEQYF 14 TRBV28 .
CASSADRSGQTQYF 14 TRBV7-8 .
CASSYRTGLAKNIQYF 16 TRBV7-2 TRBD1
CSVARGWGSYNEQFF 15 TRBV29-1 .
CSVSRGSSSYEQYF 14 TRBV29-1 .
CASTFPGQSAEQYF 14 TRBV12-3/TRBV12-4 TRBD1
CASRKSGVPGTGELFF 16 TRBV5-1 .
CSAIISGGSSDTQYF 15 TRBV20-1 TRBD2
CASSLWESYNEQFF 14 TRBV5-4 .
CASSHRQGAHEQYF 14 TRBV7-2 TRBD1
CASSFLDRGESNQPQHF 17 TRBV28 TRBD1
CSESLAGGASGTDTQYF 17 TRBV20-1 TRBD2
CASSFTSGRAFNEQFF 16 TRBV5-1 TRBD2
CASSLVSPGAGETQYF 16 TRBV7-2 .
CATSRDPGTNQPQHF 15 TRBV15 .
CASTAAYLSYEQYF 14 TRBV12-3/TRBV12-4 .
CASGPSGGGIGSQYF 15 TRBV5-6 TRBD2
CASRGRTGNTEAFF 14 TRBV6-1 .
CASSLAVRLAGADTQYF 17 TRBV7-6 TRBD2
CSVEEGTSGSGIQYF 15 TRBV29-1 TRBD2
CASSPDGARAVDTEAFF 17 TRBV5-1 .
CAISESRGQGTAFF 14 TRBV10-3 TRBD1